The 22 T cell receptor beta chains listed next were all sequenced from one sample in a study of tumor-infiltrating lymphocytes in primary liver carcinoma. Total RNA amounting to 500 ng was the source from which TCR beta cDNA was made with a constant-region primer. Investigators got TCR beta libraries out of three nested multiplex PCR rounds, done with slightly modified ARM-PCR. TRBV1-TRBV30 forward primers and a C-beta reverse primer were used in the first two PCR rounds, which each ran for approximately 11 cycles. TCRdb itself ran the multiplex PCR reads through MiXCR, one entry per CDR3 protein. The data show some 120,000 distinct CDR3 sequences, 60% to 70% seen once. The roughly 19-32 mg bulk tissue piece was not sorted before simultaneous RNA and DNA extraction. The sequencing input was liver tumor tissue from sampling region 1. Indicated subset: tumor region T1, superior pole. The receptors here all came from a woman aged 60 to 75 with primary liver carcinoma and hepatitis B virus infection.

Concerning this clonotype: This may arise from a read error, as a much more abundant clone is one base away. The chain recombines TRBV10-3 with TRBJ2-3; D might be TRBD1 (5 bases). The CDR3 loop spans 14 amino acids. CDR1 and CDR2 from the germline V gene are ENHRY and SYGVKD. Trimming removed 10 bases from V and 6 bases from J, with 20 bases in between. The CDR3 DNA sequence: TGTGCCACCCGGATAGGGGCCCTGGGGGATACGCAGTATTTT. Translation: CATRIGALGDTQYF.

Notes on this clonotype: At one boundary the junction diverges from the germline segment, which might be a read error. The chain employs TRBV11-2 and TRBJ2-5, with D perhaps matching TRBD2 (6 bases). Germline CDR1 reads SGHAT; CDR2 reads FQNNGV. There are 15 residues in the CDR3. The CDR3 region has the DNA TGTGCGAGCAGCTTACGACTAGTACGGCAAGAGATCCAGTACTTC. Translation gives CASSLRLVRQEIQYF.

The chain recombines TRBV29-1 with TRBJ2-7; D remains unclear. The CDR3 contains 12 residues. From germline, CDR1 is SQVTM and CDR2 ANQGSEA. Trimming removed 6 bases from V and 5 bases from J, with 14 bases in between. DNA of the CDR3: TGCAGCGTGCGTGGCTCCTTAAACGAGCAGTACTTC. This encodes CSVRGSLNEQYF.

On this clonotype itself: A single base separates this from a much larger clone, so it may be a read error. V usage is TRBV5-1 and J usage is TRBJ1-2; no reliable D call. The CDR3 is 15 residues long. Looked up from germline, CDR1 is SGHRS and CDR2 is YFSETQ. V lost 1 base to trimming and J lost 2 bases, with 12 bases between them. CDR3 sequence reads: CASSLRTCSNYGYTF. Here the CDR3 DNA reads TGCGCCAGCAGCTTGCGGACCTGCTCGAACTATGGCTACACCTTC. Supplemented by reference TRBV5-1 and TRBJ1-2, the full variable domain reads KAGVTQTPRYLIKTRGQQVTLSCSPISGHRSVSWYQQTPGQGLQFLFEYFSETQRNKGNFPGRFSGRQFSNSRSEMNVSTLELGDSALYLCASSLRTCSNYGYTFGSGTRLTVV.

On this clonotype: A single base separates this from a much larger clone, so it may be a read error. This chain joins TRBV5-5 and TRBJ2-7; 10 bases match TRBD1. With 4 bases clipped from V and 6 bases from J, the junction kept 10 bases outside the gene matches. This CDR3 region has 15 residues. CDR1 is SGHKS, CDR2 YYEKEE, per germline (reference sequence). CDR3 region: CASSREGTGACEQYF. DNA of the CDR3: TGTGCCAGCAGCCGGGAGGGGACAGGGGCTTGCGAGCAGTACTTC.

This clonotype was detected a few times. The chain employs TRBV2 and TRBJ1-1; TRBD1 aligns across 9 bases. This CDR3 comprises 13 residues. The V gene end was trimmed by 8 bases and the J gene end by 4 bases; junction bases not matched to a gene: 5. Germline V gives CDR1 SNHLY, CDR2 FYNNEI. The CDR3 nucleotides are TGTGCCAGCCGGACAGGGGTCGGCACTGAAGCTTTCTTT. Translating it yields CASRTGVGTEAFF.

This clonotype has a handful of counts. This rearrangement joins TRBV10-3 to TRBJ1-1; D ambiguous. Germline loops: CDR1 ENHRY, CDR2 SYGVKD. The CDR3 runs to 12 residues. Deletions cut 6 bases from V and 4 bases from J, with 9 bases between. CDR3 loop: CAISIDGTEAFF. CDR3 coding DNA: TGTGCCATCAGCATTGACGGCACTGAAGCTTTCTTT.

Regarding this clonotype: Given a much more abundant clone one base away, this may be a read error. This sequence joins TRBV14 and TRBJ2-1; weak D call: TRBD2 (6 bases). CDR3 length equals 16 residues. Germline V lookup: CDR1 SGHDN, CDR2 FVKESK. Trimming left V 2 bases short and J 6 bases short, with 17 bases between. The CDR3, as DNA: TGTGCCAGCAGCCAATCCAGGCGGGATAGACGCAATGAGCAGTTCTTC. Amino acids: CASSQSRRDRRNEQFF. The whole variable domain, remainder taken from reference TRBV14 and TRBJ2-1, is EAGVTQFPSHSVIEKGQTVTLRCDPISGHDNLYWYRRVMGKEIKFLLHFVKESKQDESGMPNNRFLAERTGGTYSTLKVQPAELEDSGVYFCASSQSRRDRRNEQFFGPGTRLTVL.

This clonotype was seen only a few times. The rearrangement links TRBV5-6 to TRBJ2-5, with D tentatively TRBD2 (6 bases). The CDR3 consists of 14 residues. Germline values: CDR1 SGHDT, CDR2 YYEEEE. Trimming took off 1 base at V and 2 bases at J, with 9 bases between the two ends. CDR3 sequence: CASSLLRGQETQYF. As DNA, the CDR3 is TGTGCCAGCAGCTTGCTCCGGGGGCAAGAGACCCAGTACTTC. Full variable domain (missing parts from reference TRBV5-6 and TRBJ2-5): DAGVTQSPTHLIKTRGQQVTLRCSPKSGHDTVSWYQQALGQGPQFIFQYYEEEERQRGNFPDRFSGHQFPNYSSELNVNALLLGDSALYLCASSLLRGQETQYFGPGTRLLVL.

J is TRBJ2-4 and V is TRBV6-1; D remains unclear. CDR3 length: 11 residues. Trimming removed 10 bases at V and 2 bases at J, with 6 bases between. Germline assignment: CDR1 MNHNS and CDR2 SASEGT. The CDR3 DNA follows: TGTGCCAACGCGACCAAAAACATTCAGTACTTC. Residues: CANATKNIQYF.

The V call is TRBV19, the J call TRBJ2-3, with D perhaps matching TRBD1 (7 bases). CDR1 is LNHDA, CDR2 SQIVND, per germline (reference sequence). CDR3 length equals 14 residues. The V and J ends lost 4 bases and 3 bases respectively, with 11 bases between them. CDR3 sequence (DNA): TGTGCCAGTAGTACGACAGGGAGGACAGATACGCAGTATTTT. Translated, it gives CASSTTGRTDTQYF.

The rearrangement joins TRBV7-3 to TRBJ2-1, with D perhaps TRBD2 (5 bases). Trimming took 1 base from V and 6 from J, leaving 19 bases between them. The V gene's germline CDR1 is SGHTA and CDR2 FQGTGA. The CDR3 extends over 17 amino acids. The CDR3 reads CASSLKSGLASSNEQFF. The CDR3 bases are TGTGCCAGCAGCTTAAAGTCTGGTCTAGCTTCGAGCAATGAGCAGTTCTTC.

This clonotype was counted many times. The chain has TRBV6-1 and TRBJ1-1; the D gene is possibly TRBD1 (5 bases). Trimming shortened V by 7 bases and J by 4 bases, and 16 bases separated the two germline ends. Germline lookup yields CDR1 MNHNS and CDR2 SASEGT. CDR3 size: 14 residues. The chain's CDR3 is CASKEGVGSTEAFF. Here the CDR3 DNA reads TGTGCCAGCAAAGAAGGGGTTGGGAGCACTGAAGCTTTCTTT.

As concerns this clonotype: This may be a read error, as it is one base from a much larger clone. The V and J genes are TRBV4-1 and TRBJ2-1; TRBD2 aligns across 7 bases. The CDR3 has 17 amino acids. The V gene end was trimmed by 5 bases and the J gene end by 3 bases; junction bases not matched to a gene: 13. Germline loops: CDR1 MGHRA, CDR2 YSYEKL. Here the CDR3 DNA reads TGCGCCAGCAGCGATGGCCGGGAGGTGTATCTCTACAATGAGCAGTTCTTC. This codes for CASSDGREVYLYNEQFF.

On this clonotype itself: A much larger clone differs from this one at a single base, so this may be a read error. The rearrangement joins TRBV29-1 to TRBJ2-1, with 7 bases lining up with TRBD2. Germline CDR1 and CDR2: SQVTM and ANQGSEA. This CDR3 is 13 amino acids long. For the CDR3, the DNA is TGCAACGCTTCGCTAGCGTCAGGCGGGGGGCAGTTCTTC. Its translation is CNASLASGGGQFF.

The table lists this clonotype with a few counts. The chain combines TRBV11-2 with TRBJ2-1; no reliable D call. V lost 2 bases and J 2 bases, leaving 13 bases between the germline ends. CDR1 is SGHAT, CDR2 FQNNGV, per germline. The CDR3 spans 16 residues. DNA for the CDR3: TGTGCCAGCAGCTTAAAAGGCGGAAGGGCCTACAATGAGCAGTTCTTC. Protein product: CASSLKGGRAYNEQFF.

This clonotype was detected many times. In nucleotides, the CDR3 is TGTGCCAGCAGCCAAGATAGCCCCCTCTGGGGCTACACCTTC. Translating gives CASSQDSPLWGYTF. This chain connects TRBV14 to TRBJ1-2; D is ambiguous. Germline V gene lookup returns CDR1 SGHDN and CDR2 FVKESK. V shed 0 bases and J shed 8 bases, with 13 bases lying between them. The CDR3 runs 14 residues.

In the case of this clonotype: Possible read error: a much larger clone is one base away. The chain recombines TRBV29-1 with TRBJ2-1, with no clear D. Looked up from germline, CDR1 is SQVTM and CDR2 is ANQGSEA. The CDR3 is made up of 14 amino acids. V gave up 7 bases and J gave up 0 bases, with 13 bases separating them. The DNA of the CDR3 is TGCAGCGCCCAGCCGTTGAGCTCCTACAATGAGCAGTTCTTC. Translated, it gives CSAQPLSSYNEQFF.

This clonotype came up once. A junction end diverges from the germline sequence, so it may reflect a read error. The CDR3 sequence is CASSRTRKGLTNTGEVFF. The CDR3, as DNA: TGTGCCAGTAGTCGGACTAGAAAAGGGTTAACGAACACTGGGGAGGTGTTTTTT. The chain has TRBV12-3 or TRBV12-4 and TRBJ2-2, with 7 nucleotides matching TRBD2. This CDR3 is built from 18 residues.

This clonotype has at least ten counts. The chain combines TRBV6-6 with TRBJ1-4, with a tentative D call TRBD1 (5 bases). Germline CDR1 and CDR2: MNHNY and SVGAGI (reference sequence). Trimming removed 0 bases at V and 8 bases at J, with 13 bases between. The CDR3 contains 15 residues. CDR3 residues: CASSYSGLKREKLFF. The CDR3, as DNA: TGTGCCAGCAGTTACTCGGGACTAAAAAGAGAAAAACTGTTTTTT.

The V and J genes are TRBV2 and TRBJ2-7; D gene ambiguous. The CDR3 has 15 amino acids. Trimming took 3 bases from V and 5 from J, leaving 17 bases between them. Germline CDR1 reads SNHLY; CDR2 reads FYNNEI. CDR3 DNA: TGTGCCAGCAGTGAGTCGAGTGAGAGTCCCCACGAGCAGTACTTC. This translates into CASSESSESPHEQYF.

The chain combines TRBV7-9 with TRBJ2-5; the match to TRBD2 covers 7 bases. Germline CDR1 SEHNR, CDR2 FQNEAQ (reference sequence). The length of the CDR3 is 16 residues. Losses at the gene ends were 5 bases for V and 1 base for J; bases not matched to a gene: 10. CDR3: CASSPLLGTIQETQYF. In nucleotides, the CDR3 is TGTGCCAGCAGCCCACTCCTAGGGACTATCCAAGAGACCCAGTACTTC.